The rows below give T cell receptor beta chains drawn from one sample of a study of technical replicates of blood from a handful of donors. TCRdb's table, derived via immunoSEQ multiplex PCR, lists solely in-frame clones and lacks some. The data hold about 80,000 clones, with around 94% observed a single time. Specimen: T cells isolated from PBMCs. The source is a human donor in good health. Each CDR3 is given with its conserved first and last residue. Expanded clones get a size class; other rows say once, few or many, or leave the size out.

v_gene: TRBV5-4; len: 15; abundance: -; CDR3aa: CASSPGTGGIYEQYF
v_gene: TRBV5-6; len: 15; abundance: -; CDR3aa: CASSLQEVSGYEQYF
v_gene: TRBV19; len: 15; abundance: -; CDR3aa: CASSIAQGQNEKLFF
v_gene: TRBV29-1; len: 11; abundance: -; CDR3aa: CSYYRNTEAFF
v_gene: TRBV5-1; len: 15; abundance: -; CDR3aa: CASSLVLAGDDTQYF
v_gene: TRBV15; len: 14; abundance: -; CDR3aa: CATSRDYNLYEQYF
v_gene: TRBV25-1; len: 16; abundance: -; CDR3aa: CASSPELQGSYNEQFF
v_gene: TRBV27; len: 16; abundance: few; CDR3aa: CASSLSPSGTYNEQFF
v_gene: TRBV7-8; len: 13; abundance: -; CDR3aa: CASSPDSPAMVTF
v_gene: TRBV9; len: 18; abundance: -; CDR3aa: CASSGTWAGTEANYGYTF
v_gene: TRBV28; len: 15; abundance: -; CDR3aa: CASSLSSGRHNEQFF
v_gene: TRBV19; len: 14; abundance: -; CDR3aa: CASSRAGGAYEQYF
v_gene: TRBV7-9; len: 12; abundance: -; CDR3aa: CASSLVPEKLFF
v_gene: TRBV18; len: 14; abundance: -; CDR3aa: CASSGRGGGYEQYF
v_gene: TRBV6-1; len: 14; abundance: -; CDR3aa: CASSVLRPNEKLFF
v_gene: TRBV6-5; len: 11; abundance: -; CDR3aa: CASRGSEKLFF
v_gene: TRBV10-1; len: 16; abundance: -; CDR3aa: CASSEWGQGTSYEQYF
v_gene: TRBV9; len: 17; abundance: -; CDR3aa: CASSVVFAGVSTGELFF
v_gene: TRBV27; len: 14; abundance: -; CDR3aa: CASSLGQPYNEQFF
v_gene: TRBV6-1; len: 14; abundance: -; CDR3aa: CASSEAGANQPQHF
v_gene: TRBV19; len: 12; abundance: -; CDR3aa: CATSGVSYEQYF
v_gene: TRBV29-1; len: 15; abundance: -; CDR3aa: CSALGFEGTGIGYTF
v_gene: TRBV29-1; len: 14; abundance: -; CDR3aa: CSVVLGQPNTEAFF
v_gene: TRBV19; len: 17; abundance: once; CDR3aa: CASSIAKDRGYNQPQHF
v_gene: TRBV30; len: 13; abundance: -; CDR3aa: CACCGTRGGEQYF
v_gene: TRBV28; len: 13; abundance: -; CDR3aa: CATRTGANGELFF
v_gene: TRBV4-1; len: 15; abundance: -; CDR3aa: CASSPTPDSGNTIYF